These 6 T cell receptor beta chains were all obtained from the same sample, sequenced in a study of TET2 disruption in CD19-targeted CAR T cells. Treatment in this sample: autologous CTL019 cells: CD19 CAR with 4-1BB and CD3 zeta domains. Their antigen targets remain unknown. TCRdb's table, derived via immunoSEQ multiplex PCR, lists solely in-frame clones and lacks some. This repertoire includes fewer than 30,000 clones. The material sequenced was CD8- CAR+ T cells sorted from cultured blood T cells, taken for CD19 CAR T cell therapy. This sample's subset: CD8-negative CAR-positive T cells from the infusion product. These receptors were taken from a man aged 65-85 years with chronic lymphocytic leukemia.

In the case of this clone: The read halts 3 residues ahead of the CDR3 end, with the missing end drawn from the germline J gene. This rearrangement joins TRBV28 to TRBJ1-1; weak D call: TRBD1 (6 bases). The length of the CDR3 is 14 residues. The V gene's germline CDR1 is MDHEN and CDR2 SYDVKM. Trimming pared 6 bases from V and 4 bases from J, leaving 15 bases between. The DNA read from the CDR3 is TGTGCCAGCAGCTCCACAGGGCAAGCCACTGAA. This sequence encodes CASSSTGQATE. The entire CDR3 is CASSSTGQATEAFF. The full variable domain, with the rest looked up from reference TRBV28 and TRBJ1-1, is DVKVTQSSRYLVKRTGEKVFLECVQDMDHENMFWYRQDPGLGLRLIYFSYDVKMKEKGDIPEGYSVSREKKERFSLILESASTNQTSMYLCASSSTGQATEAFFGQGTRLTVV.

Remarks on this clone: With the read ending 3 residues before the CDR3 end, the germline J gene is used to fill in that end. Other DNA sequences in this sample translate to the same CDR3. The chain is built from TRBV20-1 and TRBJ1-5; D remains unclear. The CDR3 sequence is 13 residues long. CDR1 is DFQATT, CDR2 SNEGSKA, per germline (reference sequence). The germline V and J ends were trimmed by 1 base and 2 bases, with 6 bases remaining between them. Incomplete CDR3 DNA: TGCAGTGCTAGAGCCGGGGGCAATCAGCCC. This codes for CSARAGGNQP. The entire CDR3 protein reads CSARAGGNQPQHF.

A word on this clone: Compared with germline, one end of the junction differs, possibly owing to a read error. CDR3 bases read: TGTGCCAGCCGTGAGAGGGGGCTTGGT. Protein sequence: CASRERGLG. The whole CDR3 sequence reads CASRERGLGQYF. The genes are TRBV2 and TRBJ2-4, with 7 bases aligning to TRBD1. The CDR3 end lies 3 residues beyond the end of the read and is filled in from the germline J gene. CDR3 length equals 12 residues. CDR1 is SNHLY and CDR2 is FYNNEI in the germline V gene. Full variable domain (remainder filled in from reference TRBV2 and TRBJ2-4): EPEVTQTPSHQVTQMGQEVILRCVPISNHLYFYWYRQILGQKVEFLVSFYNNEISEKSEIFDDQFSVERPDGSNFTLKIRSTKLEDSAMYFCASRERGLGQYFGAGTRLSVL.

About this clone itself: Its ends do not fully match the called genes, so a read error is possible. The CDR3 goes on 3 residues after the read ends, and that part is filled in from the germline J gene. This chain connects TRBV7-9 to TRBJ2-1, with D perhaps TRBD1 (5 bases). Germline V CDR1 and CDR2: SEHNR, FQNEAQ (reference sequence). There are 14 residues in the CDR3. The chain's CDR3 is CPSSQSIDSNEQFF. The CDR3 DNA, read in part, is TGTCCCAGCAGCCAATCCATCGACAGCAATGAG.

Of note for this clone: The CDR3 is cut off 3 residues early in the read; its end comes from the germline J gene. J is TRBJ2-2 and V is TRBV4-2, with 12 bases that match TRBD1. This CDR3 is built from 19 residues. Per germline, CDR1 LGHNA and CDR2 YNFKEQ. Trimming removed 4 bases from V and 1 base from J; junction bases left unmatched: 10. The CDR3 DNA, read in part, is TGTGCCAGCAGCCCCCGTCCCGGGACAGGGGGCGAGAACACCGGGGAG. Translation gives CASSPRPGTGGENTGE. The CDR3 in its entirety is CASSPRPGTGGENTGELFF.

For this clone: The junction departs from the called germline gene at one end, perhaps through a read error. The sequence runs out 3 residues before the end of the CDR3; the remainder is reconstructed from the germline J gene. The sample holds other DNA sequences that translate to the same CDR3. This chain uses TRBV19 with TRBJ1-2; D possibly corresponds to TRBD1 (6 bases). The CDR3 has 17 residues. Germline V gene lookup returns CDR1 LNHDA and CDR2 SQIVND (reference sequence). CDR3 bases read: TGTGCCAGTAGTCTCCAGGGGCCCTCAGAGATAAACTATGGT. Protein: CASSLQGPSEINYG. The complete CDR3 protein is CASSLQGPSEINYGYTF. Full variable domain (rest looked up from reference TRBV19 and TRBJ1-2): DGGITQSPKYLFRKEGQNVTLSCEQNLNHDAMYWYRQDPGQGLRLIYYSQIVNDFQKGDIAEGYSVSREKKESFPLTVTSAQKNPTAFYLCASSLQGPSEINYGYTFGSGTRLTVV.